This TCR beta chain is drawn from a study of blood T cell repertoires in COVID-19. Overall study: PBMCs, B-cell-depleted T cells, or T cells provided the cDNA or gDNA that made up the material.

This CDR3 has 15 amino acids. Trimming cost V 6 bases and J 0 bases, with 14 bases left between them. CDR1 is MNHEY, CDR2 SVGAGI, per germline. In the original analysis: Reference gene primers were amplified, and this amplification served to estimate nucleated cell counts. Using immunoSEQ multiplex PCR, the repertoire was profiled, and TCRdb retains in-frame clones only, with some absent. The D gene and trimming were derived from the DNA, and the V and J assignments and clone size from that table. The sample carries over 200,000 clones, about 89% recorded once. The source is a woman aged 40 to 50 with acute or convalescent COVID-19. This chain joins TRBV6-5 and TRBJ1-1; a possible D gene is TRBD1 (6 bases). Sequenced input: peripheral blood. CDR3 amino acids: CASRRQVGMNTEAFF. Written as DNA, the CDR3 is TGTGCCAGCAGACGACAGGTCGGAATGAACACTGAAGCTTTCTTT.